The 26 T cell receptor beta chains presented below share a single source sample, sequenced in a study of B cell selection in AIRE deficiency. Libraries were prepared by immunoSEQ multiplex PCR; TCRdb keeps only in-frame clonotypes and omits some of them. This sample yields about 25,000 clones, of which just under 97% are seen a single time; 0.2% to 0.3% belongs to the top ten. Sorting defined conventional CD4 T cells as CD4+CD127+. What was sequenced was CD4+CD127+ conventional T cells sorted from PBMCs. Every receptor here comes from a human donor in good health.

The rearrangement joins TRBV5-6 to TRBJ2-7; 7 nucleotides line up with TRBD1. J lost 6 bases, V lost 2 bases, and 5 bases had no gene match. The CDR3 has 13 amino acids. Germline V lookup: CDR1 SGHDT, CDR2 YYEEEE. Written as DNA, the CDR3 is TGTGCCAGCAGCTTTGGGACAGAAGGCGAGCAGTACTTC. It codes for CASSFGTEGEQYF. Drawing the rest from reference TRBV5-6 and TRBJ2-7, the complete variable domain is DAGVTQSPTHLIKTRGQQVTLRCSPKSGHDTVSWYQQALGQGPQFIFQYYEEEERQRGNFPDRFSGHQFPNYSSELNVNALLLGDSALYLCASSFGTEGEQYFGPGTRLTVT.

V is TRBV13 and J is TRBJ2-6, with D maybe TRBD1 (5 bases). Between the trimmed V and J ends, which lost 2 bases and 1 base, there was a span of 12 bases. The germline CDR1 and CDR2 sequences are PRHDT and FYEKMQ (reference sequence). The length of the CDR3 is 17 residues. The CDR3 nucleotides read TGTGCCAGCAGCTTAAGGGGTCTTATGTCTGGGGCCAACGTCCTGACTTTC. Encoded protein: CASSLRGLMSGANVLTF.

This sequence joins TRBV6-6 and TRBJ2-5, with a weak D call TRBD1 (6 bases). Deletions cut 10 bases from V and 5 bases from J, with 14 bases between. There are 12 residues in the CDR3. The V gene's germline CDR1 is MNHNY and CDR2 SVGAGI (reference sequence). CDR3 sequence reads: CAISPGDETQYF. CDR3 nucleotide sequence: TGTGCCATCTCGCCAGGGGACGAGACCCAGTACTTC.

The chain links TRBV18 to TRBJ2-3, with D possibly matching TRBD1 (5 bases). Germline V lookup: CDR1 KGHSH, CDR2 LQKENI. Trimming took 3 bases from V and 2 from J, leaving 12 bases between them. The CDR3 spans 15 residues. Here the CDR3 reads CASSPQGIVTDTQYF. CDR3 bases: TGTGCCAGCTCACCCCAGGGTATAGTCACAGATACGCAGTATTTT.

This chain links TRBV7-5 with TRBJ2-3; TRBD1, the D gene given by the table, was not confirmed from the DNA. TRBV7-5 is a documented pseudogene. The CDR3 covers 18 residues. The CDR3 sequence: CVRTNADRGLDTTDTQYF. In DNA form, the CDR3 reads TGTGTCAGAACCAACGCGGACAGGGGGCTTGATACCACAGATACGCAGTATTTT.

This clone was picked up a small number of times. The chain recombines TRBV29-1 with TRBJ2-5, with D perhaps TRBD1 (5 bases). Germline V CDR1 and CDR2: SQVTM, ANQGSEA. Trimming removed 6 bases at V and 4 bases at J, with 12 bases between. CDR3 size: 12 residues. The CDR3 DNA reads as TGCAGCGTCGACAGCGATGGAGAGACCCAGTACTTC. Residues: CSVDSDGETQYF.

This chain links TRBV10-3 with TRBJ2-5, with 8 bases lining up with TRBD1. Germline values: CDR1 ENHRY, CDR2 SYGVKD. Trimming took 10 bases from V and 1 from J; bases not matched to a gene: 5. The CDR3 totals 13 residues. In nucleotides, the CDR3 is TGTGCCACCAACGACAGGGGCCAAGAGACCCAGTACTTC. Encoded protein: CATNDRGQETQYF.

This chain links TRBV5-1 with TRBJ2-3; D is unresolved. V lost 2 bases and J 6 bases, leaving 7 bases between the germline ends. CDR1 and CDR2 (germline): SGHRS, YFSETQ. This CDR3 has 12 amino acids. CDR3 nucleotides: TGCGCCAGCAGCTTTTATGGGGATACGCAGTATTTT. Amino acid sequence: CASSFYGDTQYF.

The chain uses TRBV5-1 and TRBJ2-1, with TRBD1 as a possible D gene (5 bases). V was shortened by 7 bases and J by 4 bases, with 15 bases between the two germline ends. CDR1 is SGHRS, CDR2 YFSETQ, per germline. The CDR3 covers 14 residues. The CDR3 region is CASLTVTDYNEQFF. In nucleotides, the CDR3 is TGCGCCAGCCTGACGGTGACAGATTACAATGAGCAGTTCTTC.

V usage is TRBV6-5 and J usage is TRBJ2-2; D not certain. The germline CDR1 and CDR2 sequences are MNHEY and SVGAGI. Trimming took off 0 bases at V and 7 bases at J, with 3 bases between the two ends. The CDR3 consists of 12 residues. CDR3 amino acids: CASSYSIGELFF. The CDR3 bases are TGTGCCAGCAGTTACTCAATCGGGGAGCTGTTTTTT.

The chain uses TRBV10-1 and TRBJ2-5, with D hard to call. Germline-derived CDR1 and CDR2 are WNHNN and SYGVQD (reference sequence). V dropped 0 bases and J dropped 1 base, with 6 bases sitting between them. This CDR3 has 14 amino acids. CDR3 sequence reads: CASSESTTQETQYF. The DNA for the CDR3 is TGCGCCAGCAGTGAGTCAACTACCCAAGAGACCCAGTACTTC.

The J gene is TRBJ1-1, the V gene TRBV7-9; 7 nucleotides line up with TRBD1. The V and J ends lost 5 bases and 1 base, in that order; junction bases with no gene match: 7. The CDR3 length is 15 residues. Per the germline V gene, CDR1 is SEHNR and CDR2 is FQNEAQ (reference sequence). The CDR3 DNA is TGTGCCAGCAGCCAAAAGGGACAGCAGAACACTGAAGCTTTCTTT. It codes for CASSQKGQQNTEAFF.

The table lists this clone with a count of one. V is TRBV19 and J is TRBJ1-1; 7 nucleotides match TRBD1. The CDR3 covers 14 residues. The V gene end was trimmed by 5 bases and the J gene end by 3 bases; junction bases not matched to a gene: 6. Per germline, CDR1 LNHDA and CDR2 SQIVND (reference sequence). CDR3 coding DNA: TGTGCCAGTAGTCTTAACACAGGGGACACTGAAGCTTTCTTT. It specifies CASSLNTGDTEAFF.

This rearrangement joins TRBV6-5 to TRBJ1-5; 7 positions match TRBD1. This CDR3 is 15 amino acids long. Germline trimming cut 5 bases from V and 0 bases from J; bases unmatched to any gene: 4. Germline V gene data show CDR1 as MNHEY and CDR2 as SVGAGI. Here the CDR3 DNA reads TGTGCCAGCAGTGGGGACAGAAATAGCAATCAGCCCCAGCATTTT. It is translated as CASSGDRNSNQPQHF.

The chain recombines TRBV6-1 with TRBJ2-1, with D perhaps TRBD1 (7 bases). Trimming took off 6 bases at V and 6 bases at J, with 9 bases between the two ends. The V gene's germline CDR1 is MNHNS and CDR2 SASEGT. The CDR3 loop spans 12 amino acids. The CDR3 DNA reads TGTGCCAGCAGGCAGGGGGGCAATGAGCAGTTCTTC. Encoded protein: CASRQGGNEQFF.

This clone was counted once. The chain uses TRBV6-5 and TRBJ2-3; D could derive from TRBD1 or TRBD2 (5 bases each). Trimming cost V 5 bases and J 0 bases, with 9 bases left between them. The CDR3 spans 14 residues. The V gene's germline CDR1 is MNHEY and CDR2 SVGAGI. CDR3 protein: CASSPGLSTDTQYF. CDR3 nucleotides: TGTGCCAGCAGTCCGGGGCTTAGCACAGATACGCAGTATTTT.

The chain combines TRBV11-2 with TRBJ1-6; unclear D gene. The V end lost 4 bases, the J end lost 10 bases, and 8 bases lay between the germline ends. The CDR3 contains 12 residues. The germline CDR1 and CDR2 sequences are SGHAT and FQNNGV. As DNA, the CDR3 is TGTGCCAGCAGCTCTTCCCCCTCACCCCTCCACTTT. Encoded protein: CASSSSPSPLHF.

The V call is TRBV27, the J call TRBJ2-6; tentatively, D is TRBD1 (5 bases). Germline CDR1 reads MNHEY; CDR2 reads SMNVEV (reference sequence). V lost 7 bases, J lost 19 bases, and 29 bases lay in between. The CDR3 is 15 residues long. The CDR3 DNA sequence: TGTGCCAGCACGTACTCTCTGGGGCCAACGTCCTCATTTACTTTC. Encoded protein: CASTYSLGPTSSFTF.

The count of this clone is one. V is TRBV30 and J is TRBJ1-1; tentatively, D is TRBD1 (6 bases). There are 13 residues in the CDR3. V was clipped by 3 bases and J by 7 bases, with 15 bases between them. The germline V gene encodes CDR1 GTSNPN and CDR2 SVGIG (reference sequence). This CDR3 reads CAWSLGGRGEAFF. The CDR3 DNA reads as TGTGCCTGGAGCCTGGGGGGCAGGGGTGAAGCTTTCTTT. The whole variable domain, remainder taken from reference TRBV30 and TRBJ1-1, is SQTIHQWPATLVQPVGSPLSLECTVEGTSNPNLYWYRQAAGRGLQLLFYSVGIGQISSEVPQNLSASRPQDRQFILSSKKLLLSDSGFYLCAWSLGGRGEAFFGQGTRLTVV.

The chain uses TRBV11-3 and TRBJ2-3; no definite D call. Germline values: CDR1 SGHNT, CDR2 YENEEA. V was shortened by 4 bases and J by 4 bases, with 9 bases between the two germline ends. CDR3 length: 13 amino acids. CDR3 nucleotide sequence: TGTGCCAGCAGCTCTACGCCGGCAGATACGCAGTATTTT. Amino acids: CASSSTPADTQYF.

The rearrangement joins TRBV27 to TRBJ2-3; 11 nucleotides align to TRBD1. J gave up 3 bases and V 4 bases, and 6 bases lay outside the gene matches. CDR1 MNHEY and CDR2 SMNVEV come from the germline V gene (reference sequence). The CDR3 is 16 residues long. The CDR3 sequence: CASSSYRDRGTDTQYF. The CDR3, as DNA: TGTGCCAGCAGTTCTTACCGGGACAGGGGGACAGATACGCAGTATTTT.

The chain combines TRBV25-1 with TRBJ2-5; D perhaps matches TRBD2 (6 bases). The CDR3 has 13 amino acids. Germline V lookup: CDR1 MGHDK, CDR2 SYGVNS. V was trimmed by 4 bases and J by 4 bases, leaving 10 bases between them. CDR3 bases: TGTGCCAGCAGTGGGGGGGTGACAGAGACCCAGTACTTC. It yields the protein CASSGGVTETQYF.

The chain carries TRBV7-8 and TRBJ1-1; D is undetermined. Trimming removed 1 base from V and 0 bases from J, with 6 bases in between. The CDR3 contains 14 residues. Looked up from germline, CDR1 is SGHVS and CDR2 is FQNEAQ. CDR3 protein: CASSLEPVNTEAFF. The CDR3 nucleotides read TGTGCCAGCAGCTTAGAACCGGTGAACACTGAAGCTTTCTTT.

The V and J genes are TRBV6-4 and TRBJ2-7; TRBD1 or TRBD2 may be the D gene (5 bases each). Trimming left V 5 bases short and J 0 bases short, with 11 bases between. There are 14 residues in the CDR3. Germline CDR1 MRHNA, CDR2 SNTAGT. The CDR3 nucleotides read TGTGCCAGCAGTCGGGACGCGAACTCCTACGAGCAGTACTTC. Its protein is CASSRDANSYEQYF.

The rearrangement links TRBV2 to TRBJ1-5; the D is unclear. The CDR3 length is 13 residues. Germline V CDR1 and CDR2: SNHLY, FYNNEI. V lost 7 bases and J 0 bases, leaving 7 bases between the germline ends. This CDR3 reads CASMRDSNQPQHF. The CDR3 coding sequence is TGTGCCAGCATGCGGGATAGCAATCAGCCCCAGCATTTT. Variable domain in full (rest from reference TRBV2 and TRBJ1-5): EPEVTQTPSHQVTQMGQEVILRCVPISNHLYFYWYRQILGQKVEFLVSFYNNEISEKSEIFDDQFSVERPDGSNFTLKIRSTKLEDSAMYFCASMRDSNQPQHFGDGTRLSIL.

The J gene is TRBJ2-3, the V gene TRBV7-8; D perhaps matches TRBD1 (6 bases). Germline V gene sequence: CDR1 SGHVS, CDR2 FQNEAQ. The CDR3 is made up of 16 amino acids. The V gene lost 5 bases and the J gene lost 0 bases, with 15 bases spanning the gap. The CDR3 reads CASSPLRGYSTDTQYF. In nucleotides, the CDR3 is TGTGCCAGCAGCCCCCTGAGGGGGTATAGCACAGATACGCAGTATTTT. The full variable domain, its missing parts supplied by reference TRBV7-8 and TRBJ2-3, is GAGVSQSPRYKVAKRGQDVALRCDPISGHVSLFWYQQALGQGPEFLTYFQNEAQLDKSGLPSDRFFAERPEGSVSTLKIQRTQQEDSAVYLCASSPLRGYSTDTQYFGPGTRLTVL.